These 24 T cell receptor beta chains originate from one sample sequenced in a study of naive and memory T cell subsets. Study-level points and caveats: A few larger clonotypes appeared in naive repertoires, especially CD8, possibly memory cells re-expressing CD45RA.

An equimolar mix of two oligonucleotides served as the beta constant-region primer for TRBC1 and TRBC2. Nested alpha and beta constant-region primers with the SP2 primer drove four PCR rounds on ligated cDNA. MiXCR was run by TCRdb on the UMI-ligation and nested PCR reads, yielding one entry per CDR3 protein. The sample includes about 90,000 distinct CDR3 sequences, 10% to 12% of them seen just once. Antigen specificity for these receptors is unknown. Sequences were obtained from naive CD4+ T cells from blood. The receptors derive from a human donor in good health.

This clonotype was detected only a few times. The rearrangement joins TRBV10-3 to TRBJ2-2, with D possibly TRBD1 on 5 matching bases. Trimming cost V 6 bases and J 2 bases, with 13 bases left between them. The CDR3 totals 15 residues. Germline V gives CDR1 ENHRY, CDR2 SYGVKD. In DNA form, the CDR3 reads TGTGCCATCAGGTCCGAGACAGCAAACACCGGGGAGCTGTTTTTT. This gives the protein CAIRSETANTGELFF.

The rearrangement joins TRBV12-3 or TRBV12-4 to TRBJ1-5; D is undetermined. With 3 bases removed from V and 5 bases from J, the gap between germline ends came to 11 bases. CDR3 length: 14 residues. The CDR3 here is CASSFWNIYQPQHF. CDR3 coding DNA: TGTGCCAGCAGTTTCTGGAACATTTATCAGCCCCAGCATTTT.

This clonotype was detected ten times or more. This chain links TRBV5-6 with TRBJ1-2; D perhaps matches TRBD1 (5 bases). Per the germline V gene, CDR1 is SGHDT and CDR2 is YYEEEE. This CDR3 spans 12 amino acids. Trimming left V 6 bases short and J 5 bases short, with 11 bases between. The CDR3 region is CASKTGGYGYTF. Here the CDR3 DNA reads TGTGCCAGCAAAACCGGGGGATATGGCTACACCTTC.

The rearrangement links TRBV12-5 to TRBJ2-7, with D perhaps TRBD2 (5 bases). Between the trimmed V and J ends, which lost 5 bases and 4 bases, there was a span of 9 bases. Looked up from germline, CDR1 is LGHNT and CDR2 is FRNRAP. CDR3 length equals 12 residues. CDR3 DNA: TGTGCTAGTGGTATTGAGGGTTACGAGCAGTACTTC. As protein: CASGIEGYEQYF.

The chain recombines TRBV27 with TRBJ2-7, with 10 nucleotides matching TRBD1. This CDR3 spans 15 amino acids. V gave up 5 bases and J gave up 2 bases; unmatched junction bases: 6. CDR1 is MNHEY, CDR2 SMNVEV, per germline (reference sequence). The CDR3, as DNA: TGTGCCAGCAGTCCGTTGGGGACAGGGGCCTACGAGCAGTACTTC. This encodes CASSPLGTGAYEQYF.

There are many counts of this clonotype. The chain joins TRBV20-1 to TRBJ2-4, with D possibly being TRBD1 (6 bases). Trimming cost V 0 bases and J 3 bases, with 12 bases left between them. The CDR3 runs 15 residues. CDR1 is DFQATT, CDR2 SNEGSKA, per germline (reference sequence). CDR3 in DNA: TGCAGTGCTAGAGATGAATGGACAGTCAAAAACATTCAGTACTTC. As protein: CSARDEWTVKNIQYF.

V usage is TRBV28 and J usage is TRBJ1-5; 7 nucleotides match TRBD1. The CDR3 covers 15 residues. The trim removed 4 bases at V and 8 bases at J, leaving 11 bases unmatched. CDR1 MDHEN and CDR2 SYDVKM come from the germline V gene. The CDR3 here is CASSSFFDREKPQHF. In nucleotides, the CDR3 is TGTGCCAGCAGTTCCTTTTTTGACAGGGAAAAGCCCCAGCATTTT.

A few counts support this clonotype. The chain employs TRBV12-3 or TRBV12-4 and TRBJ2-7, with TRBD1 matching 9 bases. The CDR3 is made up of 15 amino acids. V lost 1 base to trimming and J lost 6 bases; unmatched junction nucleotides: 7. CDR3 nucleotide sequence: TGTGCCAGCAGTTTAGATACGGGACAGGGCAGCGAGCAGTACTTC. It yields the protein CASSLDTGQGSEQYF.

The rearrangement links TRBV11-1 to TRBJ2-7, with 7 bases matching TRBD1. The CDR3 runs 14 residues. V lost 5 bases and J lost 6; bases outside the gene matches: 10. Looked up from germline, CDR1 is SGHAT and CDR2 is FQDESV (reference sequence). Written as DNA, the CDR3 is TGTGCCAGCAGCCTTATGACAGGGTTCTTCGAGCAGTACTTC. Translation gives CASSLMTGFFEQYF.

This clonotype was seen at least ten times. This chain joins TRBV4-3 and TRBJ2-7; 7 bases fit TRBD1. Germline CDR1 reads LGHNA; CDR2 reads YSLEER. Trimming at V came to 2 bases and at J to 5 bases, leaving 24 bases not matched to a gene. There are 20 residues in the CDR3. CDR3 region: CASSQRSLISGRDSYDEQYF. CDR3 DNA: TGCGCCAGCAGCCAAAGAAGTCTCATCTCGGGCCGGGACAGCTACGACGAGCAGTACTTC.

This clonotype appeared many times. The chain has TRBV20-1 and TRBJ2-5, with 10 bases lining up with TRBD2. V shed 4 bases and J 5 bases; nucleotides not matched to a gene: 10. Germline-derived CDR1 and CDR2 are DFQATT and SNEGSKA (reference sequence). This CDR3 has 15 amino acids. CDR3 nucleotides: TGCAGTGCTACCACCACCGGGACTAGCGTTGAGACCCAGTACTTC. It codes for CSATTTGTSVETQYF.

The V and J genes are TRBV12-3 or TRBV12-4 and TRBJ2-7, with 7 bases aligning to TRBD1. V was pared by 7 bases and J by 0 bases, with 6 bases of the junction left unmatched. CDR3 size: 14 residues. In DNA form, the CDR3 reads TGTGCCAGCACCGACAGGGTGAGCTCCTACGAGCAGTACTTC. Encoded protein: CASTDRVSSYEQYF.

This CDR3 is CASSEKWDRSETQYF. The CDR3, as DNA: TGCGCCAGCAGCGAGAAGTGGGACAGGTCGGAGACCCAGTACTTC. The chain uses TRBV5-1 and TRBJ2-5, with 8 bases fitting TRBD1. V was pared by 4 bases and J by 5 bases, with 10 bases of the junction left unmatched. The germline CDR1 and CDR2 sequences are SGHRS and YFSETQ. The CDR3 loop spans 15 amino acids.

This clonotype was seen a handful of times. This chain joins TRBV20-1 and TRBJ2-7, with D uncertain. The CDR3 runs 15 residues. Germline CDR1 DFQATT, CDR2 SNEGSKA (reference sequence). V gave up 0 bases and J gave up 6 bases, with 18 bases separating them. The CDR3 is CSARDLAAPFLEQYF. The CDR3 DNA reads as TGCAGTGCTAGAGATCTGGCGGCTCCCTTTCTCGAGCAGTACTTC.

This clonotype has a count of ten or more. This rearrangement joins TRBV21-1 to TRBJ2-1; the table gives TRBD2 as D, unverified against the DNA. TRBV21-1 is described as a pseudogene. CDR3 size: 18 residues. CDR3 coding DNA: TGTGCCAGCGGAGTCCCCACACTAGCCACGGAGTCCTACAATGAGCAGTTCTTC. Protein sequence: CASGVPTLATESYNEQFF.

The chain carries TRBV10-3 and TRBJ2-3; the D is unclear. The CDR3 extends over 16 amino acids. The germline CDR1 and CDR2 sequences are ENHRY and SYGVKD. Between the trimmed V and J ends, which lost 2 bases and 0 bases, there was a span of 12 bases. The CDR3 spells CAISERNSYSTDTQYF. CDR3 nucleotides: TGTGCCATCAGTGAGCGGAACAGCTACAGCACAGATACGCAGTATTTT.

The chain joins TRBV12-3 or TRBV12-4 to TRBJ2-1, with D hard to call. The ends were cut back, 6 bases at V and 1 base at J, with 10 bases in the middle. This CDR3 has 14 residues. The CDR3 sequence is CASREELSYNEQFF. The CDR3 DNA sequence: TGTGCCAGCAGGGAAGAGTTATCCTACAATGAGCAGTTCTTC.

This clonotype was recorded at least ten times. The chain links TRBV9 to TRBJ1-6, with 8 positions matching TRBD1. This CDR3 is 15 amino acids long. Germline V lookup: CDR1 SGDLS, CDR2 YYNGEE. V was clipped by 4 bases and J by 5 bases; unmatched bases: 5. CDR3 amino acids: CASSPAGQDNSPLHF. The CDR3 coding sequence is TGTGCCAGCAGCCCTGCGGGACAGGATAATTCACCCCTCCACTTT.

The J gene is TRBJ2-5, the V gene TRBV19; the D gene is possibly TRBD2 (5 bases). Germline-derived CDR1 and CDR2 are LNHDA and SQIVND (reference sequence). The V gene lost 3 bases and the J gene lost 1 base, with 9 bases spanning the gap. The CDR3 has 14 residues. In DNA, the CDR3 is TGTGCCAGTAGTATTGCTAGCAGCCAAGAGACCCAGTACTTC. Residues: CASSIASSQETQYF.

The V call is TRBV15, the J call TRBJ1-2; 8 bases are shared with TRBD1. V shed 1 base, J shed 5 bases, and the junction held 6 bases outside the gene matches. CDR3 length equals 15 residues. Germline values: CDR1 LNHNV, CDR2 YYDKDF (reference sequence). As DNA, the CDR3 is TGTGCCACCAGCAGAGGGACAGGGATCGAGTATGGCTACACCTTC. Translating gives CATSRGTGIEYGYTF. The entire variable domain, with the rest obtained from reference TRBV15 and TRBJ1-2, is as follows: DAMVIQNPRYQVTQFGKPVTLSCSQTLNHNVMYWYQQKSSQAPKLLFHYYDKDFNNEADTPDNFQSRRPNTSFCFLDIRSPGLGDTAMYLCATSRGTGIEYGYTFGSGTRLTVV.

The sample holds many counts of this clonotype. CDR3 DNA: TGTGCCAGCAGCCACACTAGCGGGGGGGCCTACAATGAGCAGTTCTTC. Its translation: CASSHTSGGAYNEQFF. The chain carries TRBV6-2 or TRBV6-3 and TRBJ2-1, with 13 bases matching TRBD2. CDR3 length: 16 residues. V was pared by 6 bases and J by 2 bases, with 4 bases of the junction left unmatched. The germline CDR1 and CDR2 sequences are MNHEY and SVGEGT.

This clonotype has just a few counts. The chain links TRBV6-6 to TRBJ2-3; 9 bases fit TRBD1. CDR1 and CDR2 (germline): MNHNY, SVGAGI (reference sequence). This CDR3 has 15 residues. The V and J ends lost 6 bases and 5 bases, in that order; junction bases with no gene match: 9. The DNA of the CDR3 is TGTGCCAGCAGGGCCGGGACAGGGAGGCTAGATACGCAGTATTTT. This gives the protein CASRAGTGRLDTQYF.

The sample holds many counts of this clonotype. The chain combines TRBV20-1 with TRBJ1-2; 10 positions agree with TRBD1. V shed 2 bases, J shed 6 bases, and the junction held 6 bases outside the gene matches. This CDR3 contains 14 residues. Looked up from germline, CDR1 is DFQATT and CDR2 is SNEGSKA (reference sequence). This CDR3 is CSARRSGTGDGYTF. As DNA, the CDR3 is TGCAGTGCTAGACGATCAGGGACAGGGGATGGCTACACCTTC.

This clonotype was recorded many times. The V gene is TRBV12-3 or TRBV12-4, the J gene TRBJ2-3, with D uncertain. The CDR3 is 13 amino acids. Trimming took off 6 bases at V and 2 bases at J, with 9 bases between the two ends. CDR3 region: CASSRMDTDTQYF. The CDR3 nucleotides read TGTGCCAGCAGCAGGATGGACACAGATACGCAGTATTTT.